The present T cell receptor beta chain was sequenced within a study of blood T cell repertoires in COVID-19. Seattle's enrolled individuals joined amid active infection and were then monitored longitudinally. The germline V gene encodes CDR1 LGHNA and CDR2 YNFKEQ. The V gene end was trimmed by 1 base and the J gene end by 3 bases; junction bases not matched to a gene: 12. This CDR3 is built from 19 residues. Sequenced by immunoSEQ multiplex PCR; TCRdb stores in-frame clones only, minus some. Here the sample spans about 440,000 clones, around 88% being singletons. The specimen was peripheral blood. This receptor was obtained from a woman aged 50 to 65 with COVID-19, enrolled during active disease. The J gene is TRBJ1-6, the V gene TRBV4-2; 7 nucleotides line up with TRBD1. For the CDR3, the DNA is TGTGCCAGCAGCCAAGGTGCACAGGGGATTGGCGACTATAATTCACCCCTCCACTTT. This translates into CASSQGAQGIGDYNSPLHF.